What follows are 26 T cell receptor beta chains derived from one specimen sequenced in a study of T-cell reconstitution after alpha-beta-depleted transplantation in children. A library of TCRbeta sequences, prepared with unique molecular identifiers, was generated. TCRdb redid the calling of the PCR reads with MiXCR, one entry per CDR3 protein. The sample lists over 300,000 distinct CDR3 sequences; around 10% were seen once. Sequencing was performed on PBMCs from the stem cell graft donor, taken from the stem cell graft. The receptors come from a human donor who donated a stem cell graft to a child with acute lymphoblastic leukemia.

This clonotype was recorded once. The chain has TRBV6-2 or TRBV6-3 and TRBJ2-7; D is perhaps TRBD2 (5 bases). Trimming cost V 5 bases and J 4 bases, with 12 bases left between them. The CDR3 is made up of 13 amino acids. The germline gives CDR1 MNHEY, CDR2 SVGEGT. The CDR3 DNA is TGTGCCAGCAGTCCCCAGGACTTTTACGAGCAGTACTTC. It translates to CASSPQDFYEQYF.

This clonotype was found a few times. This chain uses TRBV5-1 with TRBJ2-3; 12 bases map to TRBD1. Germline values: CDR1 SGHRS, CDR2 YFSETQ. The ends lost 6 bases at V and 4 bases at J; junction bases unmatched: 9. The CDR3 runs to 16 residues. Written as DNA, the CDR3 is TGCGCCAGCACCCTCCCGGGACAGGGGGCGGCAGATACGCAGTATTTT. Residues: CASTLPGQGAADTQYF.

This chain joins TRBV18 and TRBJ1-1; 7 bases are shared with TRBD1. From germline, CDR1 is KGHSH and CDR2 LQKENI. V trimming: 5 bases; J trimming: 0 bases; junction bases outside the gene matches: 3. The CDR3 runs 14 residues. The CDR3 DNA reads as TGTGCCAGCTCAATGGGACAGATGAACACTGAAGCTTTCTTT. It translates to CASSMGQMNTEAFF.

This clonotype was seen repeatedly, ten times or more. This chain connects TRBV12-3 or TRBV12-4 to TRBJ1-6; unclear D gene. The CDR3 length is 14 residues. Trimming removed 2 bases from V and 6 bases from J, with 8 bases in between. The CDR3 is CASSLRLINSPLHF. DNA of the CDR3: TGTGCCAGCAGTTTAAGACTGATTAATTCACCCCTCCACTTT.

This clonotype has a handful of counts. V usage is TRBV28 and J usage is TRBJ2-1, with D unclear. The CDR3 is made up of 15 amino acids. Germline V gene sequence: CDR1 MDHEN, CDR2 SYDVKM. The V gene lost 5 bases and the J gene lost 6 bases, with 17 bases spanning the gap. The CDR3 protein is CASSPLQLRSNEQFF. DNA of the CDR3: TGTGCCAGCAGTCCGTTACAGCTGCGCTCCAATGAGCAGTTCTTC.

This clonotype was observed a handful of times. The chain is built from TRBV4-2 and TRBJ2-3; 10 bases are shared with TRBD1. Per the germline V gene, CDR1 is LGHNA and CDR2 is YNFKEQ. The CDR3 runs to 17 residues. V trimming: 1 base; J trimming: 3 bases; junction bases outside the gene matches: 7. In nucleotides, the CDR3 is TGTGCCAGCAGCCAAGCGCCGACAGGGGGCATAACAGATACGCAGTATTTT. The encoded protein is CASSQAPTGGITDTQYF.

This clonotype was found a few times. The chain couples TRBV4-3 to TRBJ2-7; maybe TRBD1 (5 bases). Trimming cost V 0 bases and J 3 bases, with 15 bases left between them. The CDR3 is made up of 16 amino acids. Germline values: CDR1 LGHNA, CDR2 YSLEER. This CDR3 is CASSQDLTDPIYEQYF. The CDR3 DNA is TGCGCCAGCAGCCAAGATCTGACAGACCCCATCTACGAGCAGTACTTC.

This clonotype was observed many times. This rearrangement joins TRBV7-2 to TRBJ2-7; tentatively, D is TRBD2 (5 bases). CDR1 and CDR2 (germline): SGHTA, FQGNSA. V lost 7 bases and J 7 bases, leaving 20 bases between the germline ends. CDR3 size: 14 residues. The CDR3 nucleotides read TGTGCCAGCAACAACCAAGCGGACTTGGGGGAGCAGTACTTC. Translating gives CASNNQADLGEQYF.

This clonotype has more than one count but fewer than ten. The chain uses TRBV24-1 and TRBJ2-2, with no clear D. Germline lookup yields CDR1 KGHDR and CDR2 SFDVKD. The ends were cut back, 7 bases at V and 0 bases at J, with 8 bases in the middle. CDR3 length equals 14 residues. CDR3 residues: CATRWDTNTGELFF. As DNA, the CDR3 is TGTGCCACCAGGTGGGATACGAACACCGGGGAGCTGTTTTTT.

This clonotype appeared a few times. The chain uses TRBV29-1 and TRBJ2-1; TRBD1 matches 7 bases. The junction had 10 bases not matched to a gene; V was cut back by 7 bases and J by 10 bases. The CDR3 totals 12 residues. Germline V CDR1 and CDR2: SQVTM, ANQGSEA. The DNA for the CDR3 is TGCAGCGCGGAGGACCAGGGGGTGGAGCAGTTCTTC. Its protein product is CSAEDQGVEQFF.

The table lists this clonotype with a few counts. V and J are TRBV7-2 and TRBJ2-7; unclear D gene. Germline CDR1 is SGHTA and CDR2 is FQGNSA. The CDR3 sequence is 14 residues long. V lost 2 bases, J lost 3 bases, and 11 bases lay in between. CDR3 residues: CASSLWGSNYEQYF. In DNA form, the CDR3 reads TGTGCCAGCAGCTTATGGGGTAGTAACTACGAGCAGTACTTC.

CDR3 residues: CSRDRPNYGYTF. CDR3 coding DNA: TGCAGTCGGGACCGACCTAACTATGGCTACACCTTC. The rearrangement joins TRBV20-1 to TRBJ1-2, with D perhaps matching TRBD1 (5 bases). This CDR3 region has 12 residues. V lost 8 bases, J lost 0 bases, and 10 bases lay in between. Germline-derived CDR1 and CDR2 are DFQATT and SNEGSKA (reference sequence).

J is TRBJ1-5 and V is TRBV27; D may be TRBD1 (5 bases). CDR1 and CDR2 (germline): MNHEY, SMNVEV (reference sequence). V was clipped by 7 bases and J by 8 bases, with 15 bases between them. CDR3 size: 13 residues. This CDR3 is CASIPGPPKPQHF. In DNA, the CDR3 is TGTGCCAGCATTCCGGGACCCCCAAAGCCCCAGCATTTT.

This clonotype was recorded a few times. The CDR3 DNA reads TGTGCCAGCAGAGCCGACCCGCAGGGTGGGAATGAGCAGTTCTTC. Protein: CASRADPQGGNEQFF. The V and J genes are TRBV7-9 and TRBJ2-1; a weak D match, TRBD1 (5 bases). V shed 6 bases and J shed 7 bases, with 19 bases lying between them. The germline V gene has CDR1 SEHNR and CDR2 FQNEAQ (reference sequence). The CDR3 consists of 15 residues.

This clonotype was detected a few times. V gene TRBV20-1 combines with J gene TRBJ1-2, with 10 bases aligning to TRBD1. Germline assignment: CDR1 DFQATT and CDR2 SNEGSKA (reference sequence). J was trimmed by 0 bases and V by 6 bases; bases with no gene match: 10. The CDR3 sequence is 16 residues long. This chain's CDR3 is CSAPLSGQGPNYGYTF. In DNA, the CDR3 is TGCAGTGCCCCCTTGTCGGGACAGGGGCCTAACTATGGCTACACCTTC.

V usage is TRBV5-5 and J usage is TRBJ1-5; D is uncertain. This CDR3 spans 18 amino acids. V was pared by 0 bases and J by 0 bases, with 16 bases between. Germline CDR1 and CDR2: SGHKS and YYEKEE (reference sequence). The CDR3 protein is CASSLAPGGDYSNQPQHF. The CDR3 DNA is TGTGCCAGCAGCTTGGCCCCGGGCGGCGACTATAGCAATCAGCCCCAGCATTTT.

The chain carries TRBV4-3 and TRBJ2-3, with D hard to call. Between the trimmed V and J ends, which lost 3 bases and 1 base, there was a span of 17 bases. The CDR3 covers 17 residues. CDR1 is LGHNA and CDR2 is YSLEER in the germline V gene. For the CDR3, the DNA is TGCGCCAGCAGCCACCATCCCCACCTAGTCGGCACAGATACGCAGTATTTT. This gives the protein CASSHHPHLVGTDTQYF.

This clonotype was recorded at least ten times. V and J are TRBV7-9 and TRBJ2-5; 10 positions match TRBD1. This CDR3 spans 15 amino acids. From germline, CDR1 is SEHNR and CDR2 FQNEAQ (reference sequence). The V segment lost 5 bases and the J segment 1 base; nucleotides outside the gene matches: 4. DNA for the CDR3: TGTGCCAGCAGCGTTCGGACAGGGGGCCAAGAGACCCAGTACTTC. Encoded protein: CASSVRTGGQETQYF.

This clonotype has more than one count but fewer than ten. This chain joins TRBV27 and TRBJ1-1, with 11 bases matching TRBD1. V lost 5 bases to trimming and J lost 5 bases; unmatched junction nucleotides: 10. The CDR3 loop spans 16 amino acids. Germline loops: CDR1 MNHEY, CDR2 SMNVEV (reference sequence). CDR3 sequence reads: CASSNSDRGPWTEAFF. CDR3 bases: TGTGCCAGCAGTAATTCGGACAGGGGGCCGTGGACTGAAGCTTTCTTT.

V is TRBV21-1 and J is TRBJ2-1; the table's D call, TRBD2, has no DNA check behind it. TRBV21-1 is designated a pseudogene. This CDR3 region has 14 residues. The CDR3 DNA reads TGTGCCAGCAGCAAGACAAATAGCGTCAACGAGCAGTTCTTC. Encoded protein: CASSKTNSVNEQFF.

The chain joins TRBV7-8 to TRBJ2-2; a possible D gene is TRBD1 (6 bases). In germline, CDR1 is SGHVS, CDR2 FQNEAQ. The CDR3 is 19 residues long. V was clipped by 1 base and J by 2 bases, with 20 bases between them. The CDR3 nucleotides read TGTGCCAGCAGCTTAGTCTCCCAGGGGAAACCACTAAACACCGGGGAGCTGTTTTTT. This sequence encodes CASSLVSQGKPLNTGELFF. Full variable domain (remainder filled in from reference TRBV7-8 and TRBJ2-2): GAGVSQSPRYKVAKRGQDVALRCDPISGHVSLFWYQQALGQGPEFLTYFQNEAQLDKSGLPSDRFFAERPEGSVSTLKIQRTQQEDSAVYLCASSLVSQGKPLNTGELFFGEGSRLTVL.

The CDR3 loop is CASSRPQGIDEQYF. The CDR3 nucleotides read TGTGCCAGCAGCCGGCCTCAGGGGATCGACGAGCAGTACTTC. The chain employs TRBV7-9 and TRBJ2-7, with a tentative D call TRBD1 (6 bases). There are 14 residues in the CDR3. With 5 bases removed from V and 5 bases from J, the gap between germline ends came to 16 bases. Germline-derived CDR1 and CDR2 are SEHNR and FQNEAQ (reference sequence).

This chain connects TRBV6-6 to TRBJ1-5; no definite D call. This CDR3 region has 12 residues. Germline V gives CDR1 MNHNY, CDR2 SVGAGI (reference sequence). Trimming stripped 6 bases from V and 4 bases from J, with 7 bases between. The CDR3 nucleotides are TGTGCCAGCAGCCCACCGAATCAGCCCCAGCATTTT. Protein: CASSPPNQPQHF.

The CDR3: CASSQDSFNEKLFF. DNA for the CDR3: TGTGCCAGCAGCCAGGACTCCTTTAATGAAAAACTGTTTTTT. The chain joins TRBV7-6 to TRBJ1-4, with no clear D. Germline V gene data show CDR1 as SGHVS and CDR2 as FNYEAQ. V lost 5 bases, J lost 4 bases, and 11 bases lay in between. The length of the CDR3 is 14 residues.

The chain carries TRBV28 and TRBJ2-2; no clear D. Trimming took 0 bases from V and 3 from J, leaving 8 bases between them. The CDR3 contains 15 residues. Germline assignment: CDR1 MDHEN and CDR2 SYDVKM. Written as DNA, the CDR3 is TGTGCCAGCAGTTTATGGGGAAAGTACACCGGGGAGCTGTTTTTT. The encoded protein is CASSLWGKYTGELFF.

The sample holds a few counts of this clonotype. The rearrangement uses TRBV5-1 and TRBJ1-3, with D possibly being TRBD1 (5 bases). Germline V gives CDR1 SGHRS, CDR2 YFSETQ. The CDR3 is 16 residues long. V was cut by 1 base and J by 2 bases, with 13 bases left in between. This CDR3 is CASSLSGTGAGNTIYF. The DNA of the CDR3 is TGCGCCAGCAGCTTGTCAGGGACTGGGGCTGGAAACACCATATATTTT. Based on the CDR3 plus reference TRBV5-1 and TRBJ1-3, the full variable domain is KAGVTQTPRYLIKTRGQQVTLSCSPISGHRSVSWYQQTPGQGLQFLFEYFSETQRNKGNFPGRFSGRQFSNSRSEMNVSTLELGDSALYLCASSLSGTGAGNTIYFGEGSWLTVV.